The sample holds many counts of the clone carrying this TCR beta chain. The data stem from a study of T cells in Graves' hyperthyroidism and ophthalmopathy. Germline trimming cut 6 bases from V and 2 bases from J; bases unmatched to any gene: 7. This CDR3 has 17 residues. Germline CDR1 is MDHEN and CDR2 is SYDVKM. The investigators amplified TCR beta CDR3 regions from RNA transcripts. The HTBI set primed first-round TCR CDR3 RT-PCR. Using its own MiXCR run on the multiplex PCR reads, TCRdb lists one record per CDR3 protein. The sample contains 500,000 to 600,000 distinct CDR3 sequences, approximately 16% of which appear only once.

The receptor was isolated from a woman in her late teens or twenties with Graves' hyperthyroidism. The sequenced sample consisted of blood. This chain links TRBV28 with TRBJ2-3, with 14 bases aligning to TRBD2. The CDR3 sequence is CASSITGLAGVTDTQYF. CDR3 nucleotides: TGTGCCAGCAGCATCACGGGACTAGCGGGAGTCACAGATACGCAGTATTTT.